The next 27 T cell receptor beta chains were all read from a single sample in a study of siplizumab effects on memory and regulatory T cells. Some clones are missing from TCRdb's copy, which holds only in-frame ones; the method was immunoSEQ multiplex PCR. The data hold 95,000 to 100,000 clones, with about nine tenths observed a single time. The source material was non-Treg CD4+ T cells sorted from blood. These TCRs come from a human donor in good health.

This clone appeared once. The V gene is TRBV5-5, the J gene TRBJ2-3, with D hard to call. V lost 0 bases and J 2 bases, leaving 10 bases between the germline ends. This CDR3 has 15 residues. Germline V gene sequence: CDR1 SGHKS, CDR2 YYEKEE (reference sequence). CDR3: CASSLVQWTTDTQYF. In DNA form, the CDR3 reads TGTGCCAGCAGCTTGGTCCAGTGGACCACAGATACGCAGTATTTT. Full variable domain (remainder filled in from reference TRBV5-5 and TRBJ2-3): DAGVTQSPTHLIKTRGQQVTLRCSPISGHKSVSWYQQVLGQGPQFIFQYYEKEERGRGNFPDRFSARQFPNYSSELNVNALLLGDSALYLCASSLVQWTTDTQYFGPGTRLTVL.

V is TRBV20-1 and J is TRBJ2-5; no clear D gene. The CDR3 sequence is 11 residues long. V dropped 6 bases and J dropped 3 bases, with 8 bases sitting between them. CDR1 is DFQATT and CDR2 is SNEGSKA in the germline V gene (reference sequence). CDR3 in amino acids: CSAHGEETQYF. The CDR3 nucleotides read TGCAGTGCCCACGGAGAAGAGACCCAGTACTTC.

The V gene is TRBV7-2, the J gene TRBJ1-2, with a tentative D call TRBD1 (5 bases). V was shortened by 2 bases and J by 7 bases, with 14 bases between the two germline ends. This CDR3 contains 14 residues. CDR1 is SGHTA, CDR2 FQGNSA, per germline. The CDR3 here is CASSLLQVALGYTF. The CDR3 region has the DNA TGTGCCAGCAGCTTATTACAGGTGGCCCTTGGCTACACCTTC.

For the CDR3, the DNA is TGTGCCAGCAGCTTGCAGGGGAGGGACACTGAAGCTTTCTTT. Its translation is CASSLQGRDTEAFF. The gene calls are TRBV5-5 and TRBJ1-1, with D possibly TRBD1 on 6 matching bases. Germline values: CDR1 SGHKS, CDR2 YYEKEE (reference sequence). The V and J ends lost 1 base and 3 bases respectively, with 10 bases between them. The CDR3 covers 14 residues.

On this clone: The junction departs from the called germline gene at one end, perhaps through a read error. The genes are TRBV7-8 and TRBJ2-1; 7 bases fit TRBD1. This CDR3 comprises 18 residues. Per germline, CDR1 SGHVS and CDR2 FQNEAQ. CDR3 sequence: CASSRDQGVIGNYHEQFF. The CDR3 DNA sequence: TGTGCCAGCAGCCGAGACCAGGGGGTAATCGGGAACTACCATGAGCAGTTCTTC.

The J gene is TRBJ2-7, the V gene TRBV7-9; 11 bases are shared with TRBD2. V was pared by 5 bases and J by 3 bases, with 6 bases of the junction left unmatched. The length of the CDR3 is 15 residues. CDR1 and CDR2 (germline): SEHNR, FQNEAQ (reference sequence). In DNA form, the CDR3 reads TGTGCCAGCAGCCGTCCGACTAGCGGGATCTACGAGCAGTACTTC. This encodes CASSRPTSGIYEQYF.

The CDR3 loop reads CASSAGTSGFNEQFF. CDR3 coding DNA: TGTGCCAGCAGCGCCGGGACTAGCGGATTCAATGAGCAGTTCTTC. This chain connects TRBV5-4 to TRBJ2-1; 11 bases are shared with TRBD2. Germline CDR1 and CDR2: SGHNT and YYREEE (reference sequence). The CDR3 contains 15 residues. J lost 6 bases, V lost 4 bases, and 6 bases had no gene match.

The chain combines TRBV7-2 with TRBJ1-3; D is unresolved. Germline CDR1 SGHTA, CDR2 FQGNSA. The CDR3 length is 14 residues. Trimming shortened V by 5 bases and J by 0 bases, and 8 bases separated the two germline ends. CDR3 bases: TGTGCCAGCAGCCCCACAAACTCTGGAAACACCATATATTTT. Residues: CASSPTNSGNTIYF.

V usage is TRBV19 and J usage is TRBJ2-2; TRBD1 aligns across 9 bases. CDR1 and CDR2 (germline): LNHDA, SQIVND (reference sequence). J was trimmed by 5 bases and V by 4 bases; bases with no gene match: 5. CDR3 length: 15 residues. The CDR3 loop reads CASSRWGQGTGELFF. CDR3 DNA: TGTGCCAGTAGTAGGTGGGGACAGGGAACCGGGGAGCTGTTTTTT.

The V and J genes are TRBV11-3 and TRBJ1-2; 7 nucleotides agree with TRBD1. The V segment lost 5 bases and the J segment 4 bases; nucleotides outside the gene matches: 13. Germline CDR1 and CDR2: SGHNT and YENEEA. CDR3 size: 16 residues. Here the CDR3 reads CASSLGFHRGGYGYTF. Here the CDR3 DNA reads TGTGCCAGCAGCCTAGGGTTCCACAGGGGAGGCTATGGCTACACCTTC.

The chain employs TRBV2 and TRBJ2-7; D is uncertain. The CDR3 totals 13 residues. CDR1 and CDR2 (germline): SNHLY, FYNNEI. The V end lost 8 bases, the J end lost 4 bases, and 15 bases lay between the germline ends. CDR3 sequence: CASVPRNSYEQYF. CDR3 bases: TGTGCCAGCGTTCCCAGAAATTCTTACGAGCAGTACTTC.

J is TRBJ2-7 and V is TRBV7-2; 9 bases map to TRBD1. The germline CDR1 and CDR2 sequences are SGHTA and FQGNSA. V trimming: 4 bases; J trimming: 5 bases; junction bases outside the gene matches: 3. The CDR3 consists of 13 residues. CDR3 protein: CASSSDRGNEQYF. CDR3 coding DNA: TGTGCCAGCAGCTCGGACAGGGGAAACGAGCAGTACTTC. Full variable domain (remainder filled in from reference TRBV7-2 and TRBJ2-7): GAGVSQSPSNKVTEKGKDVELRCDPISGHTALYWYRQSLGQGLEFLIYFQGNSAPDKSGLPSDRFSAERTGGSVSTLTIQRTQQEDSAVYLCASSSDRGNEQYFGPGTRLTVT.

V gene TRBV7-2 combines with J gene TRBJ2-5; D gene unclear. In germline, CDR1 is SGHTA, CDR2 FQGNSA. V was clipped by 1 base and J by 1 base, with 7 bases between them. CDR3 length: 14 residues. The CDR3 loop reads CASSLGQPQETQYF. The CDR3 nucleotides read TGTGCCAGCAGCTTAGGGCAGCCCCAAGAGACCCAGTACTTC.

This rearrangement joins TRBV29-1 to TRBJ1-3, with unresolved D. There are 13 residues in the CDR3. V was shortened by 7 bases and J by 0 bases, with 10 bases between the two germline ends. The germline V gene encodes CDR1 SQVTM and CDR2 ANQGSEA. The CDR3 region is CSARANSGNTIYF. The CDR3, as DNA: TGCAGCGCACGGGCTAACTCTGGAAACACCATATATTTT.

In nucleotides, the CDR3 is TGTGCCAGCAGCATGGGGCAGGGTTCCACTGAAGCTTTCTTT. This encodes CASSMGQGSTEAFF. The chain carries TRBV5-4 and TRBJ1-1, with a weak D call TRBD1 (5 bases). The ends were cut back, 4 bases at V and 4 bases at J, with 14 bases in the middle. The CDR3 contains 14 residues. Looked up from germline, CDR1 is SGHNT and CDR2 is YYREEE (reference sequence).

The rearrangement uses TRBV19 and TRBJ2-2, with D maybe TRBD1 (6 bases). V gave up 0 bases and J gave up 5 bases, with 10 bases separating them. CDR3 length: 15 amino acids. Germline loops: CDR1 LNHDA, CDR2 SQIVND (reference sequence). The CDR3 DNA follows: TGTGCCAGTAGTATAGACAGGGGTATAACCGGGGAGCTGTTTTTT. Protein sequence: CASSIDRGITGELFF.

The rearrangement links TRBV7-8 to TRBJ2-1, with 12 bases matching TRBD2. The CDR3 is 15 residues long. Per germline, CDR1 SGHVS and CDR2 FQNEAQ. Trimming at V came to 5 bases and at J to 9 bases, leaving 8 bases not matched to a gene. CDR3 sequence: CASSKTSGSVGEQFF. CDR3 DNA: TGTGCCAGCAGCAAGACTAGCGGGAGTGTTGGTGAGCAGTTCTTC.

The CDR3 bases are TGTGCCAGCAGCTTCTCGGGTGGGACTGAAGCTTTCTTT. It yields the protein CASSFSGGTEAFF. The gene calls are TRBV5-5 and TRBJ1-1; D not certain. CDR3 length: 13 residues. Germline CDR1 and CDR2: SGHKS and YYEKEE (reference sequence). V was shortened by 2 bases and J by 5 bases, with 10 bases between the two germline ends.

This clone showed up just a few times. The sample has other DNA sequences that encode this CDR3 too. This chain links TRBV5-4 with TRBJ2-2; perhaps TRBD1 as D (5 bases). Per germline, CDR1 SGHNT and CDR2 YYREEE (reference sequence). The CDR3 runs to 15 residues. Trimming cost V 0 bases and J 0 bases, with 6 bases left between them. CDR3 amino acids: CASSLGGANTGELFF. In DNA, the CDR3 is TGTGCCAGCAGCTTGGGGGGCGCGAACACCGGGGAGCTGTTTTTT.

The J gene is TRBJ2-1, the V gene TRBV28; D call uncertain. The CDR3 is made up of 12 amino acids. V lost 6 bases and J 3 bases, leaving 6 bases between the germline ends. Germline assignment: CDR1 MDHEN and CDR2 SYDVKM. CDR3 nucleotides: TGTGCCAGCAGCGAACTCTACAATGAGCAGTTCTTC. Residues: CASSELYNEQFF.

The rearrangement joins TRBV5-4 to TRBJ2-7; TRBD2 aligns across 8 bases. The CDR3 spans 13 residues. Trimming at V came to 8 bases and at J to 0 bases, leaving 4 bases not matched to a gene. CDR1 SGHNT and CDR2 YYREEE come from the germline V gene (reference sequence). CDR3 sequence reads: CASSGRDSYEQYF. CDR3 in DNA: TGTGCCAGTTCCGGGAGGGACTCCTACGAGCAGTACTTC.

This clone was detected many times. The chain carries TRBV6-4 and TRBJ1-2, with TRBD1 identical over 10 bases. Germline V lookup: CDR1 MRHNA, CDR2 SNTAGT. Unmatched junction bases numbered 5, after V lost 4 bases and J lost 3 bases. The CDR3 runs to 15 residues. CDR3 protein: CASSVTGTGDYGYTF. In nucleotides, the CDR3 is TGTGCCAGCAGTGTTACCGGGACAGGGGACTATGGCTACACCTTC.

This chain uses TRBV6-6 with TRBJ2-3, with D uncertain. The CDR3 spans 14 residues. CDR1 is MNHNY and CDR2 is SVGAGI in the germline V gene (reference sequence). Trimming took off 0 bases at V and 3 bases at J, with 7 bases between the two ends. The CDR3 DNA follows: TGTGCCAGCAGTTACTCGATGGGTACAGATACGCAGTATTTT. As protein: CASSYSMGTDTQYF.

CDR3 in amino acids: CASSDTSGTNTGELFF. The CDR3 DNA is TGTGCCAGCAGTGATACTAGCGGAACGAACACCGGGGAGCTGTTTTTT. This chain connects TRBV6-4 to TRBJ2-2; TRBD2 matches 8 bases. With 3 bases clipped from V and 0 bases from J, the junction kept 3 bases outside the gene matches. Germline CDR1 MRHNA, CDR2 SNTAGT. The CDR3 has 16 residues.

The chain is built from TRBV6-6 and TRBJ1-1; D is uncertain. Trimming pared 8 bases from V and 7 bases from J, leaving 11 bases between. Germline V lookup: CDR1 MNHNY, CDR2 SVGAGI (reference sequence). The CDR3 has 11 residues. The CDR3: CASGSGGEAFF. In DNA form, the CDR3 reads TGTGCCAGCGGGTCGGGCGGTGAAGCTTTCTTT.

The rearrangement links TRBV4-2 to TRBJ1-1, with D perhaps matching TRBD1 (5 bases). The CDR3 runs to 14 residues. The V end lost 4 bases, the J end lost 5 bases, and 14 bases lay between the germline ends. CDR1 is LGHNA, CDR2 YNFKEQ, per germline. In nucleotides, the CDR3 is TGTGCCAGCAGCCCCCAAAGGGGCAGGACTGAAGCTTTCTTT. It is translated as CASSPQRGRTEAFF.

The J gene is TRBJ1-1, the V gene TRBV18; TRBD1 aligns across 8 bases. Germline CDR1 reads KGHSH; CDR2 reads LQKENI. Trimming cost V 5 bases and J 1 base; bases outside gene matches: 3. This CDR3 spans 14 amino acids. The CDR3 region is CASSTGQGNTEAFF. The CDR3, as DNA: TGTGCCAGCTCAACAGGACAGGGGAACACTGAAGCTTTCTTT. The complete variable domain, with remaining parts taken from reference TRBV18 and TRBJ1-1, reads NAGVMQNPRHLVRRRGQEARLRCSPMKGHSHVYWYRQLPEEGLKFMVYLQKENIIDESGMPKERFSAEFPKEGPSILRIQQVVRGDSAAYFCASSTGQGNTEAFFGQGTRLTVV.